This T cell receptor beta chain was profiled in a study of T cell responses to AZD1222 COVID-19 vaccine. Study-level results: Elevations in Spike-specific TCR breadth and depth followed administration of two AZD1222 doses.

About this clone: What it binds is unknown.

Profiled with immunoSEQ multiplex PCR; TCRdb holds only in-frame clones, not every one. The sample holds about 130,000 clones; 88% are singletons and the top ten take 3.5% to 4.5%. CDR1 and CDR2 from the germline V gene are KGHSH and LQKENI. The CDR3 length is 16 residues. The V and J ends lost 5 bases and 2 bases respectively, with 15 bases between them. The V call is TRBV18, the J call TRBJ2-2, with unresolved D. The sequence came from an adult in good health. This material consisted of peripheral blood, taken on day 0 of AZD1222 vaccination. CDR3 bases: TGTGCCAGCTCAGTTTCTCCGACCCATAACACCGGGGAGCTGTTTTTT. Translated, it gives CASSVSPTHNTGELFF.